The 9 T cell receptor beta chains below were found in one sample sequenced in a study of cytomegalovirus exposure and HLA in healthy donors. With 60 Vbeta and 13 Jbeta primers, the PCR was carried out. The repertoire was sequenced with immunoSEQ multiplex PCR; TCRdb's copy has only in-frame clones and lacks some. The data show under 80,000 clones, under 85% seen once. Sequenced material: PBMCs. These receptors were taken from a man aged 45-65 years in good health and CMV-seropositive.

The chain carries TRBV5-6 and TRBJ1-1; the match to TRBD1 covers 7 bases. CDR3 size: 16 residues. J was trimmed by 8 bases and V by 0 bases; bases with no gene match: 13. Per the germline V gene, CDR1 is SGHDT and CDR2 is YYEEEE. The CDR3 nucleotides read TGTGCCAGCAGCTTGGCCTACAGGCAGGGGGTTTACGAAGCTTTCTTT. Residues: CASSLAYRQGVYEAFF.

The chain carries TRBV7-8 and TRBJ2-1, with TRBD2 matching over 11 bases. The CDR3 is 15 residues long. Per germline, CDR1 SGHVS and CDR2 FQNEAQ. V shed 5 bases, J shed 6 bases, and the junction held 6 bases outside the gene matches. The CDR3: CASSVSGGAVNEQFF. The CDR3 DNA reads as TGTGCCAGCAGCGTTAGCGGGGGGGCTGTCAATGAGCAGTTCTTC.

The rearrangement joins TRBV5-6 to TRBJ1-5, with TRBD1 as a possible D gene (5 bases). The CDR3 is 12 residues long. With 3 bases removed from V and 4 bases from J, the gap between germline ends came to 5 bases. The germline V gene encodes CDR1 SGHDT and CDR2 YYEEEE. CDR3 coding DNA: TGTGCCAGCAGCTCAGGGAATCAGCCCCAGCATTTT. Its protein product is CASSSGNQPQHF.

This clone was picked up one time. The chain couples TRBV19 to TRBJ2-5; a weak D match, TRBD1 (6 bases). The CDR3 has 14 residues. CDR1 is LNHDA, CDR2 SQIVND, per germline (reference sequence). V gave up 7 bases and J gave up 2 bases, with 14 bases separating them. The CDR3 bases are TGTGCCAGTAAAAGGGACAACGTTCAAGAGACCCAGTACTTC. Translating gives CASKRDNVQETQYF. Variable domain in full (rest from reference TRBV19 and TRBJ2-5): DGGITQSPKYLFRKEGQNVTLSCEQNLNHDAMYWYRQDPGQGLRLIYYSQIVNDFQKGDIAEGYSVSREKKESFPLTVTSAQKNPTAFYLCASKRDNVQETQYFGPGTRLLVL.

V and J are TRBV7-9 and TRBJ1-6; 8 nucleotides agree with TRBD1. Germline CDR1 is SEHNR and CDR2 is FQNEAQ (reference sequence). Losses at the gene ends were 2 bases for V and 1 base for J; bases not matched to a gene: 1. The CDR3 is 16 residues long. The CDR3 spells CASSLNRGSYNSPLHF. CDR3 coding DNA: TGTGCCAGCAGCTTAAACAGGGGGTCCTATAATTCACCCCTCCACTTT.

The V gene is TRBV4-2, the J gene TRBJ1-4; D gene unclear. The germline V gene encodes CDR1 LGHNA and CDR2 YNFKEQ. This CDR3 contains 14 residues. Trimming shortened V by 2 bases and J by 8 bases, and 12 bases separated the two germline ends. CDR3 in DNA: TGTGCCAGCAGCCAAAACATATTTGTGGAAAAACTGTTTTTT. Encoded protein: CASSQNIFVEKLFF.

The CDR3 nucleotides are TGTGCCAGCAGTGTACAGTTATACAATGAGCAGTTCTTC. Translating gives CASSVQLYNEQFF. The chain joins TRBV6-1 to TRBJ2-1; D is undetermined. V shed 4 bases and J shed 4 bases, with 8 bases lying between them. The CDR3 is 13 residues long. CDR1 and CDR2 (germline): MNHNS, SASEGT.

This clone appeared a single time. The chain employs TRBV5-4 and TRBJ2-7; 12 bases align to TRBD2. The CDR3 has 17 amino acids. V lost 4 bases to trimming and J lost 6 bases; unmatched junction nucleotides: 14. The germline V gene has CDR1 SGHNT and CDR2 YYREEE (reference sequence). The CDR3 protein is CASSPPTSGRSRSEQYF. DNA of the CDR3: TGTGCCAGCAGCCCCCCGACTAGCGGGAGATCCCGTTCCGAGCAGTACTTC.

The CDR3: CSVEDRAARGPGNEQFF. The DNA for the CDR3 is TGCAGCGTTGAAGATAGGGCGGCGAGGGGGCCGGGCAATGAGCAGTTCTTC. The J gene is TRBJ2-1, the V gene TRBV29-1, with TRBD1 identical over 7 bases. Germline CDR1 and CDR2: SQVTM and ANQGSEA. There are 17 residues in the CDR3. Trimming took 0 bases from V and 6 from J; bases not matched to a gene: 14.